A selection of T cell receptor beta chains follows, all from one sample in a study of blood T cells in healthy people across ages. From the 5' RACE reads, TCRdb called clonotypes with MiXCR, one entry per CDR3 protein. Among some 1.8 million distinct CDR3 sequences listed, roughly 43% were seen once. The sequencing input was blood. The receptors shown here come from a human donor in good health. The CDR3 runs from the conserved cysteine through the conserved F or W. The order of the fields is J gene, clone size, V gene, D gene, CDR3 DNA, CDR3 protein. A D gene is named only where the DNA matches it firmly. Where a row states a size, it is once, few, many or the class of an expanded clone; other rows omit it.

>TRBJ2-3|.|TRBV9|.
TGTGCCAGCAGCGTTGGGGGGGGGGCCGCCGCCCTCACAGATACGCAGTATTTT
CASSVGGGAAALTDTQYF
>TRBJ2-5|.|TRBV14|.
TGTGCCAGCAGCCAAGATAACAGGGAGATTTACCAAGAGACCCAGTACTTC
CASSQDNREIYQETQYF
>TRBJ2-3|.|TRBV3-1|.
TGTGCCAGCAGCCAAGATGGTGGAGGGGCTAGCACAGATACGCAGTATTTT
CASSQDGGGASTDTQYF
>TRBJ2-3|.|TRBV10-3|TRBD2
TGTGCCATCACCTCACTAGCGGGGGGCGCAGATACGCAGTATTTT
CAITSLAGGADTQYF
>TRBJ1-2|many|TRBV4-3|.
TGCGCCAGCAGCCAAGAAGCTCGGGGATGGGGCTATGGCTACACCTTC
CASSQEARGWGYGYTF
>TRBJ1-2|.|TRBV14|.
TGTGCCAGCAGCCGGGACCGGATCGATGGCTACACCTTC
CASSRDRIDGYTF
>TRBJ2-1|.|TRBV6-6|TRBD1
TGTGCCAGCAGTTACTTAACGGGACAGGGACAGGACGAGCAGTTCTTC
CASSYLTGQGQDEQFF
>TRBJ2-1|.|TRBV4-1|TRBD1
TGCGCCAGCAGCCGAACCGGGACAGGGTTAACATACAATGAGCAGTTCTTC
CASSRTGTGLTYNEQFF
>TRBJ2-1|.|TRBV27|TRBD2
TGTGCCAGCAGTCGCCTTACTAGCGGGGGGTTCAATGAGCAGTTCTTC
CASSRLTSGGFNEQFF
>TRBJ2-3|.|TRBV12-3/TRBV12-4|.
TGTGCCAGCAGTTTAATGTCTAATGGGGATACGCAGTATTTT
CASSLMSNGDTQYF
>TRBJ2-5|few|TRBV9|.
TGTGCCAGCAGCACCCGATTGGGTATGACCCAGTACTTC
CASSTRLGMTQYF
>TRBJ2-1|.|TRBV7-2|TRBD2
TGTGCCAGCAGCCGCCGGATAGCGGGGGGGTACAATGAGCAGTTCTTC
CASSRRIAGGYNEQFF
>TRBJ2-7|.|TRBV7-3|.
TGTGCCAGCAGCTTAGCGGCAGGGCCTTACGAGCGGTACTTC
CASSLAAGPYERYF
>TRBJ2-1|few|TRBV7-2|TRBD2
TGTGCCAGCAGCTCAACGCTAGCGGGGGGATGGAATGAGCAGTTCTTC
CASSSTLAGGWNEQFF
>TRBJ1-2|.|TRBV10-3|TRBD1
TGTGCCATCAGTGACAGGGGGCGCGTCTATGGCTACACCTTC
CAISDRGRVYGYTF
>TRBJ2-1|.|TRBV4-1|.
TGCGTCAGCAGCCAGCAGAGCTCCTACAATGAGCAGTTCTTC
CVSSQQSSYNEQFF
>TRBJ2-7|.|TRBV5-1|TRBD2
TGCGCCAGCAGCCTCGGACTAGGATCCGTAACAAGGTGGCACGAGCAGTACTTC
CASSLGLGSVTRWHEQYF
>TRBJ2-1|.|TRBV7-9|TRBD2
TGTGCCAGCAGCCCGCCGGGACTACGAAACAATGAGCAGTTCTTC
CASSPPGLRNNEQFF
>TRBJ1-5|few|TRBV12-3/TRBV12-4|TRBD1
TGTGCCAGCAGGCGGGGACAGGATAATCAGCCCCAGCATTTT
CASRRGQDNQPQHF
>TRBJ2-3|few|TRBV6-6|.
TGTGCCAGCAGGGCAGATTTTATCACAGATACGCAGTATTTT
CASRADFITDTQYF
>TRBJ1-1|.|TRBV4-1|.
TGCGCCAGCAGCCACCCGGCGAACACTGAAGCTTTCTTT
CASSHPANTEAFF
>TRBJ2-7|few|TRBV7-8|.
TGTGCCAGCGGCTTAGTCAGGGGAGGCGAGCAGTACTTC
CASGLVRGGEQYF
>TRBJ2-3|.|TRBV12-3/TRBV12-4|TRBD2
TGTGCCAGCAGCTATAGCGGGGCCGGCGCAGATACGCAGTATTTT
CASSYSGAGADTQYF
>TRBJ2-7|.|TRBV5-1|.
TGCGCCAGCAGCTTGATGGAGGGGCCCTCCTACGAGCAGTACTTC
CASSLMEGPSYEQYF
>TRBJ1-5|.|TRBV28|TRBD1
TGTGCCAGCACCACCCCAAGGGGGCCAGATCAGCCCCAGCATTTT
CASTTPRGPDQPQHF
>TRBJ2-3|.|TRBV10-3|TRBD2
TGTGCCATCAGTGGTTCCGGCGGGGGTAGCACAGATACGCAGTATTTT
CAISGSGGGSTDTQYF
>TRBJ2-7|.|TRBV4-1|.
TGCGCCAGCAGCCAAGAGGAGAGACCTGATTACTACGAGCAGTACTTC
CASSQEERPDYYEQYF
>TRBJ2-7|.|TRBV10-3|.
TGTGCCATCAGTGATCCCGGGGAAACTTCGGACGAGCAGTACTTC
CAISDPGETSDEQYF
>TRBJ2-5|many|TRBV12-3/TRBV12-4|TRBD1
TGTGCCAGCAGTGGACAGGCCCAAGAGACCCAGTACTTC
CASSGQAQETQYF
>TRBJ2-3|once|TRBV7-2|.
TGTGCCAGCAGCCACTTGTTCCGAAGGGGGGGCACAGATACGCAGTATTTT
CASSHLFRRGGTDTQYF
>TRBJ2-1|once|TRBV4-3|TRBD2
TGCGCCAGCAGCCAAGCCCAAGCGGGGGAGCAGTTCTTC
CASSQAQAGEQFF
>TRBJ1-1|few|TRBV7-2|.
TGTGCCAGCAGCTTACTGTGGGGGGCGAGGACTGAAACTTTCTTT
CASSLLWGARTETFF
>TRBJ2-1|.|TRBV3-1|.
TGTGCCAGCAGCCAAGGGTATTGGGAGCAGTTCTTC
CASSQGYWEQFF
>TRBJ2-1|few|TRBV11-1|.
TGTGCCAGCGCTGGACAGCCGCCCAACAATGAGCAGTTCTTC
CASAGQPPNNEQFF
>TRBJ2-7|few|TRBV5-1|TRBD1
TGCGCCAGCAGCTTGGGAGGGGGCGGCAGCCACGAGCAGTACTTC
CASSLGGGGSHEQYF
>TRBJ1-5|.|TRBV7-6|TRBD1
TGTGCCAGCAGCCTCGGGTCGGGACAGAGCAATCAGCCCCAGCATTTT
CASSLGSGQSNQPQHF
>TRBJ2-1|.|TRBV5-5|.
TGTGCCAGCAGCTTGTGGATGCCGGGGGACAATGAGCAGTTCTTC
CASSLWMPGDNEQFF
>TRBJ2-5|.|TRBV6-1|.
TGTGCCAGCAGGGAAGCGACAGCGATGGAGACCCAGTACTTC
CASREATAMETQYF
>TRBJ2-5|.|TRBV7-2|.
TGTGCCAGCAGCTACGGGGGACAGACAATGGAGACCCAGTACTTC
CASSYGGQTMETQYF
>TRBJ1-5|.|TRBV6-1|TRBD1
TGTGCCAGCACGAGAGACAGGGTCGGCGGTCAGCCCCAGCATTTT
CASTRDRVGGQPQHF
>TRBJ2-1|.|TRBV15|.
TGTGCCACCAGCAGAGGCCTGTACCAAGAGACCCAGTTCTTC
CATSRGLYQETQFF
>TRBJ2-1|.|TRBV11-1|.
TGTGCCAGCAGTCTGACTCTCTGGGACAATGAGCAGTTCTTC
CASSLTLWDNEQFF
>TRBJ1-2|.|TRBV29-1|.
TGCAGCGTTGATGCGGAGGGCTACACCTTC
CSVDAEGYTF
>TRBJ1-5|few|TRBV4-1|TRBD1
TGCGCCAGCAGCCGGCCAGGGGGCCGGGAGAATCAGCCCCAGCATTTT
CASSRPGGRENQPQHF
>TRBJ2-3|few|TRBV5-1|.
TGCGCCAGCAGAAGCACAGGACTAAGCACAGATACGCAGTATTTT
CASRSTGLSTDTQYF
>TRBJ1-3|.|TRBV11-2|TRBD1
TGTGCCAGCAGCTTAGCCCTACAGGGGGCGGGAAACACCATATATTTT
CASSLALQGAGNTIYF
>TRBJ2-3|once|TRBV6-2/TRBV6-3|.
TGTGCCAGCAGTTACTCGAGGGACGCGGATCGGCGGTATTTT
CASSYSRDADRRYF
>TRBJ2-3|few|TRBV7-2|TRBD1
TGTGCCAGCACCTACAGGGGAACAGATACGCAGTATTTT
CASTYRGTDTQYF
>TRBJ1-2|.|TRBV5-1|.
TGCGCCAGCAGCCAGGACAAGGGACGGGATGGCTACACCTTC
CASSQDKGRDGYTF
>TRBJ1-5|.|TRBV15|.
TGTGCCACCAGCAAGTCGGGCTCTTACAATCAGCCCCAGCATTTT
CATSKSGSYNQPQHF
>TRBJ2-1|.|TRBV5-1|.
TGCGCCAGCAGCTTCGGGACTCTTGCGAAGGGCAATGAGCAGTTCTTC
CASSFGTLAKGNEQFF
>TRBJ2-7|.|TRBV7-9|.
TGTGCCAGCAGCGGTGAGGGGGTATACTCCTACGAGCAGTACTTC
CASSGEGVYSYEQYF
>TRBJ2-7|.|TRBV29-1|TRBD1
TGCAGCGTTGAGACAGGGGAGCCCCCTTACGAGCAGTACTTC
CSVETGEPPYEQYF
>TRBJ2-7|few|TRBV5-6|TRBD2
TGTGCCAGCAGCGGCACTAGCGGGGGGGCCTACGAGCAGTACTTC
CASSGTSGGAYEQYF
>TRBJ2-5|.|TRBV6-2/TRBV6-3|TRBD2
TGTGCCAGCAACCGGGGGACTAGCGAAGAGACCCAGTACTTC
CASNRGTSEETQYF
>TRBJ1-2|.|TRBV28|TRBD1
TGTGCCAGCTCACCACCGGGACAGGGGCACTATGGCTACACCTTC
CASSPPGQGHYGYTF
>TRBJ2-6|.|TRBV11-2|.
TGTGCCAGCAGTCCCACGCCAGATAGAGAGAACGTCCTGACTTTC
CASSPTPDRENVLTF
>TRBJ1-6|.|TRBV20-1|TRBD1
TGCAGTGCAGGGGCAGGGGGATCACCCCTCCACTTT
CSAGAGGSPLHF
>TRBJ2-7|few|TRBV28|.
TGTGCCAGCAGTTTACCAGGTTTCGCCTCCGGGGGCGAGCAGTACTTC
CASSLPGFASGGEQYF
>TRBJ1-2|.|TRBV12-3/TRBV12-4|.
TGTGCCAGCAGTTTGGACATCCTTGGCTACACCTTC
CASSLDILGYTF